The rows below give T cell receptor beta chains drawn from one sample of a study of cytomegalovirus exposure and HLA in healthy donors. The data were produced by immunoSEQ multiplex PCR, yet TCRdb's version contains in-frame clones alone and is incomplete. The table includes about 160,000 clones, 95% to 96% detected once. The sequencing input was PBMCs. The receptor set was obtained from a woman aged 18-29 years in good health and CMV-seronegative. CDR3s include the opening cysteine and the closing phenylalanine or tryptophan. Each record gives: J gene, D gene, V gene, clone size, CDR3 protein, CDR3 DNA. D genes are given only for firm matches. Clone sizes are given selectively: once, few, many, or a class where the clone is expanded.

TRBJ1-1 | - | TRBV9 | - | CASSVGLRDRTEAFF | TGTGCCAGCAGCGTAGGTCTCCGGGATCGCACTGAAGCTTTCTTT
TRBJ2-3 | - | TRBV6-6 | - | CASSYDIGTDTQYF | TGTGCCAGCAGTTACGACATAGGCACAGATACGCAGTATTTT
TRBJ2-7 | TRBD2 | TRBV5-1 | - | CASSLALTSGGAGSYEQYF | TGCGCCAGCAGCTTGGCCTTGACTAGCGGGGGGGCCGGCTCCTACGAGCAGTACTTC
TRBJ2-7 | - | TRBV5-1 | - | CASSPLQDEQYF | TGCGCCAGCAGCCCGCTCCAGGACGAGCAGTACTTC
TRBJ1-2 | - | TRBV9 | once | CASSVGLGGSTNYGYTF | TGTGCCAGCAGCGTAGGACTTGGAGGCAGCACTAACTATGGCTACACCTTC
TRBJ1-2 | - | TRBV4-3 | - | CASSQARQEPNYGYTF | TGCGCCAGCAGCCAAGCCCGGCAGGAACCGAACTATGGCTACACCTTC
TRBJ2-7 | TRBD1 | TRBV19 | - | CASSIDRTGTYEQYF | TGTGCCAGTAGTATAGATCGGACAGGTACCTACGAGCAGTACTTC
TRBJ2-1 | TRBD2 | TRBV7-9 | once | CASSFSLAGSYNEQFF | TGTGCCAGCAGCTTCTCCCTAGCGGGGTCCTACAATGAGCAGTTCTTC
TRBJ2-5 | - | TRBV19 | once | CASSPGTSQETQYF | TGTGCCAGTAGCCCCGGGACTTCCCAAGAGACCCAGTACTTC
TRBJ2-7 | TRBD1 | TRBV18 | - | CASSPGQGVSTYEQYF | TGTGCCAGCTCACCAGGACAGGGGGTAAGCACCTACGAGCAGTACTTC
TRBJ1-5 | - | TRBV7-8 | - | CASSTRGGLGNQPQHF | TGTGCCAGCAGCACCCGGGGGGGGCTGGGCAATCAGCCCCAGCATTTT
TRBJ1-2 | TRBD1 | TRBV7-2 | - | CASSQKGANYGYTF | TGTGCCAGCAGCCAAAAGGGGGCCAACTATGGCTACACCTTC
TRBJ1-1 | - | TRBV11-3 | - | CASSFQVNTEAFF | TGTGCCAGCAGCTTTCAGGTTAACACTGAAGCTTTCTTT
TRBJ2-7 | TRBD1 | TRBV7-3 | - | CASSFGTAYEQYF | TGTGCCAGCAGCTTTGGGACAGCCTACGAGCAGTACTTC
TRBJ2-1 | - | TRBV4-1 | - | CASSHLGGLGQFF | TGCGCCAGCAGCCACCTGGGGGGTCTCGGGCAGTTCTTC
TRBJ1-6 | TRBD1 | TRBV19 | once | CASRRTGSYNSPLHF | TGTGCCAGTAGAAGGACAGGATCCTATAATTCACCCCTCCACTTT